The rows below give T cell receptor beta chains drawn from one sample of a study of cytomegalovirus exposure and HLA in healthy donors. TCRdb's copy holds only in-frame clones and misses some; the assay was immunoSEQ multiplex PCR. The sample records about 140,000 clones, around 65% being singletons. The specimen sequenced was PBMCs. All receptors derive from a woman aged 55-75 years in good health and CMV-seronegative. Both conserved end residues are part of each CDR3. D genes are given only for firm matches. The size entry is marked missing in some rows and otherwise reads once, few, many or a size class.

size: few; V: TRBV9; J: TRBJ2-7; D: .; DNA: TGTGCCAGCAGCGTAGGTGGGGGGGGACAGGTCTACGAGCAGTACTTC; CDR3: CASSVGGGGQVYEQYF
size: .; V: TRBV7-8; J: TRBJ1-5; D: TRBD1; DNA: TGTGCCAGCAGCTTAGTAGCAGTGAGGACAGGGACTTTGAATCCCCAGCATTTT; CDR3: CASSLVAVRTGTLNPQHF
size: few; V: TRBV29-1; J: TRBJ1-2; D: TRBD1; DNA: TGCAGCGTTGAAGGGACAGGGTTCGGCGATGGCTACACCTTC; CDR3: CSVEGTGFGDGYTF
size: .; V: TRBV4-2; J: TRBJ2-7; D: TRBD2; DNA: TGTGCCAGCAGCCAAGATGATACTAGCGGGCCCAAACAGTACTTC; CDR3: CASSQDDTSGPKQYF
size: .; V: TRBV5-1; J: TRBJ2-7; D: .; DNA: TGCGCCAGCAGCTTGGATCAGGGGACATCCTACGAGCAGTACTTC; CDR3: CASSLDQGTSYEQYF
size: .; V: TRBV7-9; J: TRBJ2-7; D: .; DNA: TGTGCCAGCGGGGAGTTGGCGAACGAGCAGTACTTC; CDR3: CASGELANEQYF
size: few; V: TRBV7-2; J: TRBJ2-5; D: .; DNA: TGTGCCAGCAGCTTAGCTGGGGCGGCAAGTAAAAGGACCCAGTACTTC; CDR3: CASSLAGAASKRTQYF
size: .; V: TRBV6-1; J: TRBJ2-1; D: .; DNA: TGTGCCAGCACCTGGACTGGGGACAATGAGCAGTTCTTC; CDR3: CASTWTGDNEQFF
size: .; V: TRBV2; J: TRBJ1-6; D: .; DNA: TGTGCCAGCAGTGTCGGTCCGACAGCACACTCCTATAATTCACCCCTCCACTTT; CDR3: CASSVGPTAHSYNSPLHF
size: many; V: TRBV6-1; J: TRBJ2-6; D: .; DNA: TGTGCCAGCAGTGAAGCACACTCTGGGGCCAACGTCCTGACTTTC; CDR3: CASSEAHSGANVLTF
size: few; V: TRBV6-5; J: TRBJ1-1; D: .; DNA: TGTGCCAGCAGTTTTTACAGGGCGCGTGGCACTGAAGCTTTCTTT; CDR3: CASSFYRARGTEAFF
size: .; V: TRBV9; J: TRBJ2-3; D: TRBD2; DNA: TGTGCCAGCAGTGCCGGGACTAGCGTATCTAGCACAGATACGCAGTATTTT; CDR3: CASSAGTSVSSTDTQYF
size: .; V: TRBV28; J: TRBJ2-5; D: .; DNA: TGTGCCAGCATGGTTAACGGGGAGACCCAGTACTTC; CDR3: CASMVNGETQYF
size: .; V: TRBV5-6; J: TRBJ1-5; D: .; DNA: TGTGCCAGCAGCTTCACAGGTAGCAATCAGCCCCAGCATTTT; CDR3: CASSFTGSNQPQHF
size: .; V: TRBV6-5; J: TRBJ2-1; D: .; DNA: TGTGCCAGCAGTTACCAGGGAACCTCCTACAATGAGCAGTTCTTC; CDR3: CASSYQGTSYNEQFF
size: few; V: TRBV28; J: TRBJ1-2; D: .; DNA: TGTGCCAGCCGTTTCTCACAGGGAGTTAGCGGCTACACCTTC; CDR3: CASRFSQGVSGYTF
size: .; V: TRBV5-1; J: TRBJ2-5; D: .; DNA: TGCGCCAGCAGCTCGGTGGGAGGGGGCCAAGAGACCCAGTACTTC; CDR3: CASSSVGGGQETQYF
size: few; V: TRBV6-6; J: TRBJ1-1; D: .; DNA: TGTGCCAGCATCAGGGGTATAGCCCCTGAAGCTTTCTTT; CDR3: CASIRGIAPEAFF
size: .; V: TRBV18; J: TRBJ1-5; D: TRBD1; DNA: TGTGCCAGCTCACTCACCAGCGGGACAGGGTCACAGCCCCAGCATTTT; CDR3: CASSLTSGTGSQPQHF
size: .; V: TRBV5-1; J: TRBJ1-2; D: .; DNA: TGCGCCAGCAGCTTGGAGGGGACTGGCTATGGCTACACCTTC; CDR3: CASSLEGTGYGYTF
size: .; V: TRBV10-1; J: TRBJ2-1; D: TRBD2; DNA: TGCGCCAGCAGTGACGTGGGACTAACCTACAATGAGCAGTTCTTC; CDR3: CASSDVGLTYNEQFF
size: once; V: TRBV7-2; J: TRBJ2-7; D: TRBD2; DNA: TGTGCCAGCAGCCCTCCGGGACTAGGTTACGAGCAGTACTTC; CDR3: CASSPPGLGYEQYF
size: .; V: TRBV7-9; J: TRBJ1-2; D: .; DNA: TGTGCCAGCAGCCCACAGAGCAGGCGTGGCTACACCTTC; CDR3: CASSPQSRRGYTF
size: .; V: TRBV4-1; J: TRBJ2-7; D: TRBD1; DNA: TGCGCCAGCAGCCCCATGGGGACAGGGGTTAGGGTCGAGCAGTACTTC; CDR3: CASSPMGTGVRVEQYF
size: .; V: TRBV18; J: TRBJ2-5; D: .; DNA: TGTGCCAGCTCACCCCTACTCCAAGAGACCCAGTACTTC; CDR3: CASSPLLQETQYF
size: .; V: TRBV2; J: TRBJ2-7; D: TRBD1; DNA: TGTGCCAGCAGCCGGGACAGGGGTTCCTACGAGCAGTACTTC; CDR3: CASSRDRGSYEQYF
size: few; V: TRBV9; J: TRBJ1-4; D: TRBD1; DNA: TGTGCCAGCAGCGTAGATCTGGCAGGGGGCTTTGAAAAACTGTTTTTT; CDR3: CASSVDLAGGFEKLFF
size: .; V: TRBV19; J: TRBJ2-7; D: TRBD1; DNA: TGTGCCAGTAGGCGACAGGGGGCTAACGAGCAGTACTTC; CDR3: CASRRQGANEQYF
size: .; V: TRBV5-1; J: TRBJ2-5; D: .; DNA: TGCGCCAGCAGCTTGGTGGGGCGAAACCAAGAGACCCAGTACTTC; CDR3: CASSLVGRNQETQYF
size: .; V: TRBV10-1; J: TRBJ2-1; D: TRBD1; DNA: TGCGCCAGCATTGACAGGGCTAAAGACAATGAGCAGTTCTTC; CDR3: CASIDRAKDNEQFF
size: .; V: TRBV19; J: TRBJ2-7; D: TRBD1; DNA: TGTGCCAGTAGTATAGATCACGGGACAGTCTCCTACGAGCAGTACTTC; CDR3: CASSIDHGTVSYEQYF
size: .; V: TRBV10-3; J: TRBJ1-1; D: .; DNA: TGTGCCATCAGTGTCCGAACAGGTGTGAACACTGAAGCTTTCTTT; CDR3: CAISVRTGVNTEAFF
size: few; V: TRBV9; J: TRBJ1-1; D: TRBD1; DNA: TGTGCCAGCAGCGTAGGCAGAACAGGGGATGCTTTCTTT; CDR3: CASSVGRTGDAFF
size: few; V: TRBV5-1; J: TRBJ2-5; D: .; DNA: TGCGCCAGCAGCCTAACCCAACTACGCCAAGAGACCCAGTACTTC; CDR3: CASSLTQLRQETQYF